These 22 T cell receptor beta chains were sequenced from one sample in a study of shared clonotypes between healthy human individuals. Using immunoSEQ multiplex PCR, the repertoire was profiled, and TCRdb retains in-frame clones only, with some absent. The sample yields hundreds of thousands of clones, approximately 80% seen once. Sequenced sample: PBMCs. The source is a woman aged 40-49 years in good health. Some clones in this sample may be carry-over from other donors' samples.

The chain has TRBV5-1 and TRBJ2-5; D is ambiguous. The CDR3 loop spans 13 amino acids. CDR1 and CDR2 (germline): SGHRS, YFSETQ. V lost 4 bases and J 5 bases, leaving 12 bases between the germline ends. For the CDR3, the DNA is TGCGCCAGCAGCATCCAGGTAGGGGAGACCCAGTACTTC. This encodes CASSIQVGETQYF.

On this clone itself: An end of the junction does not agree with germline; a read error may underlie this. The rearrangement joins TRBV29-1 to TRBJ1-2; D is unresolved. CDR3 length: 11 amino acids. The germline V gene has CDR1 SQVTM and CDR2 ANQGSEA. The CDR3 here is CSGSSNYGYIF. The CDR3 coding sequence is TGCAGCGGGTCCTCAAACTATGGCTACATCTTC.

The chain links TRBV4-3 to TRBJ2-2; D is uncertain. The V and J ends lost 2 bases and 1 base respectively, with 2 bases between them. Germline V gives CDR1 LGHNA, CDR2 YSLEER. CDR3 size: 13 residues. The CDR3 bases are TGCGCCAGCAGCCAATGGAACACCGGGGAGCTGTTTTTT. Its protein product is CASSQWNTGELFF.

The rearrangement joins TRBV6-5 to TRBJ2-7; TRBD2 aligns across 10 bases. The CDR3 has 15 amino acids. Trimming at V came to 8 bases and at J to 1 base, leaving 8 bases not matched to a gene. Per germline, CDR1 MNHEY and CDR2 SVGAGI. The CDR3 DNA is TGTGCCAGCGGCCCCCTGACTAGCGGGTCCTACGAGCAGTACTTC. It codes for CASGPLTSGSYEQYF.

The chain couples TRBV10-3 to TRBJ2-7; TRBD2 agrees at 9 bases. The CDR3 has 15 residues. After removal of 4 bases from V and 5 bases from J, the junction contained 9 bases not matched to a gene. Germline CDR1 reads ENHRY; CDR2 reads SYGVKD. CDR3 nucleotides: TGTGCCATCAGTGGGTCCGCTAGCGGGGCCGACGAGCAGTACTTC. Protein sequence: CAISGSASGADEQYF.

Remarks on this clone: With a much larger clone just one base away, this may be a read error. This chain links TRBV2 with TRBJ1-1, with a tentative D call TRBD1 (6 bases). From germline, CDR1 is SNHLY and CDR2 FYNNEI. CDR3 size: 13 residues. The CDR3 reads CAGSSQGMTEAFF. CDR3 nucleotide sequence: TGTGCCGGCAGTTCCCAGGGGATGACTGAAGCTTTCTTT.

There are a few counts of this clone. This chain joins TRBV5-1 and TRBJ1-5, with unresolved D. Trimming removed 4 bases at V and 4 bases at J, with 9 bases between. From germline, CDR1 is SGHRS and CDR2 YFSETQ. This CDR3 contains 13 residues. The CDR3 spells CASSPAPNQPQHF. In DNA, the CDR3 is TGCGCCAGCAGCCCGGCCCCTAATCAGCCCCAGCATTTT.

This chain joins TRBV30 and TRBJ2-6; D not certain. The V gene lost 1 base and the J gene lost 0 bases, with 4 bases spanning the gap. The length of the CDR3 is 14 residues. CDR1 is GTSNPN and CDR2 is SVGIG in the germline V gene (reference sequence). The chain's CDR3 is CAWSAISGANVLTF. The CDR3 nucleotides are TGTGCCTGGAGTGCAATCTCTGGGGCCAACGTCCTGACTTTC.

Many counts were recorded for this clone. Other DNA sequences in the same sample also yield this CDR3. The chain carries TRBV6-5 and TRBJ2-1; D ambiguous. With 6 bases removed from V and 1 base from J, the gap between germline ends came to 13 bases. CDR3 length: 15 residues. Germline-derived CDR1 and CDR2 are MNHEY and SVGAGI. CDR3 sequence (DNA): TGTGCCAGCAGCCCTTTACGAGGTTCCTACAATGAGCAGTTCTTC. Translated, it gives CASSPLRGSYNEQFF.

This clone was picked up a small number of times. The J gene is TRBJ2-1, the V gene TRBV6-1, with TRBD2 matching 7 bases. V gave up 3 bases and J gave up 12 bases; unmatched junction bases: 14. The CDR3 is 15 residues long. Germline V CDR1 and CDR2: MNHNS, SASEGT. The CDR3 bases are TGTGCCAGCAGTGAGGTCCTCAGCGGGGCGGTTGGGCAGTTCTTC. Its protein is CASSEVLSGAVGQFF.

J is TRBJ2-5 and V is TRBV5-1; 8 bases match TRBD2. V dropped 6 bases and J dropped 3; count of bases not matched to a gene: 7. The CDR3 is 14 amino acids. Germline assignment: CDR1 SGHRS and CDR2 YFSETQ. This CDR3 reads CASTPGGGEETQYF. CDR3 nucleotide sequence: TGCGCCAGCACCCCGGGGGGGGGTGAAGAGACCCAGTACTTC.

This chain connects TRBV19 to TRBJ2-7, with 7 bases fitting TRBD1. The CDR3 is 14 residues long. Trimming cost V 5 bases and J 0 bases; bases outside gene matches: 4. The germline CDR1 and CDR2 sequences are LNHDA and SQIVND (reference sequence). The CDR3 is CASSPRDSSYEQYF. The CDR3 region has the DNA TGTGCCAGTAGTCCCCGGGACAGCTCCTACGAGCAGTACTTC.

The chain has TRBV29-1 and TRBJ1-1; TRBD1 is a possible D gene (5 bases). This CDR3 contains 13 residues. The germline V gene encodes CDR1 SQVTM and CDR2 ANQGSEA. CDR3 in amino acids: CTHSGQGGTEAFF. For the CDR3, the DNA is TGCACCCATTCGGGGCAGGGTGGGACTGAAGCTTTCTTT.

The rearrangement joins TRBV6-1 to TRBJ1-5; 8 nucleotides agree with TRBD1. Germline-derived CDR1 and CDR2 are MNHNS and SASEGT. The CDR3 runs to 15 residues. The V gene end was trimmed by 1 base and the J gene end by 5 bases; junction bases not matched to a gene: 4. In DNA form, the CDR3 reads TGTGCCAGCAGTGAAGGGACAGGGCGGCATCAGCCCCAGCATTTT. Protein sequence: CASSEGTGRHQPQHF.

This clone was seen more than once but under ten times. V and J are TRBV19 and TRBJ2-1; D gene uncertain. In germline, CDR1 is LNHDA, CDR2 SQIVND (reference sequence). V lost 6 bases to trimming and J lost 3 bases, with 12 bases between them. The CDR3 is 14 amino acids. The CDR3 DNA reads as TGTGCCAGTAGCCCAGGCGTCAACTACAATGAGCAGTTCTTC. As protein: CASSPGVNYNEQFF.

A word on this clone: Being one base from a much bigger clone, this may be a read error. V gene TRBV14 combines with J gene TRBJ1-1, with D tentatively TRBD1 (5 bases). CDR3 length: 16 amino acids. V lost 4 bases and J 0 bases, leaving 15 bases between the germline ends. Germline CDR1 reads SGHDN; CDR2 reads FVKESK. The DNA of the CDR3 is TGTGCCAGCAGCCGGCACGAGAGACAGATGAACACTGAAGCTTTCTTT. This translates into CASSRHERQMNTEAFF.

This chain joins TRBV30 and TRBJ1-3; tentatively, D is TRBD1 (5 bases). The CDR3 has 15 residues. Germline CDR1 and CDR2: GTSNPN and SVGIG (reference sequence). Trimming pared 3 bases from V and 0 bases from J, leaving 12 bases between. The CDR3 loop reads CAWRGRGNSGNTIYF. CDR3 sequence (DNA): TGTGCCTGGAGGGGGAGGGGCAACTCTGGAAACACCATATATTTT.

This clone was counted only a few times. This chain links TRBV9 with TRBJ2-7; 10 bases line up with TRBD2. The length of the CDR3 is 15 residues. V trimming: 0 bases; J trimming: 4 bases; junction bases outside the gene matches: 4. Germline lookup yields CDR1 SGDLS and CDR2 YYNGEE. The CDR3 region is CASSVASGSYYEQYF. The CDR3 bases are TGTGCCAGCAGCGTAGCTAGCGGGAGTTATTACGAGCAGTACTTC. The variable domain in full, with the rest retrieved from reference TRBV9 and TRBJ2-7, is DSGVTQTPKHLITATGQRVTLRCSPRSGDLSVYWYQQSLDQGLQFLIQYYNGEERAKGNILERFSAQQFPDLHSELNLSSLELGDSALYFCASSVASGSYYEQYFGPGTRLTVT.

This chain uses TRBV2 with TRBJ2-7, with 9 bases lining up with TRBD2. The CDR3 extends over 14 amino acids. V shed 4 bases, J shed 2 bases, and the junction held 3 bases outside the gene matches. In germline, CDR1 is SNHLY, CDR2 FYNNEI. CDR3 residues: CASSGEREAYEQYF. DNA for the CDR3: TGTGCCAGCAGTGGCGAGCGGGAGGCCTACGAGCAGTACTTC. The full variable domain, completed using reference TRBV2 and TRBJ2-7, is EPEVTQTPSHQVTQMGQEVILRCVPISNHLYFYWYRQILGQKVEFLVSFYNNEISEKSEIFDDQFSVERPDGSNFTLKIRSTKLEDSAMYFCASSGEREAYEQYFGPGTRLTVT.

The chain couples TRBV18 to TRBJ2-7, with D perhaps TRBD1 (6 bases). Trimming stripped 3 bases from V and 8 bases from J, with 14 bases between. The length of the CDR3 is 13 residues. Germline values: CDR1 KGHSH, CDR2 LQKENI. CDR3 in amino acids: CASSPVDRIQQYF. The CDR3 nucleotides read TGTGCCAGCTCACCGGTCGACAGGATCCAGCAGTACTTC.

This chain uses TRBV2 with TRBJ1-1, with 7 bases lining up with TRBD1. The CDR3 is made up of 14 amino acids. V shed 6 bases and J 5 bases; nucleotides not matched to a gene: 9. Germline values: CDR1 SNHLY, CDR2 FYNNEI. The CDR3 region is CASRSRDRETEAFF. CDR3 sequence (DNA): TGTGCCAGCAGATCCCGAGACAGGGAAACTGAAGCTTTCTTT.

This rearrangement joins TRBV4-1 to TRBJ1-1, with D tentatively TRBD1 (5 bases). The CDR3 spans 13 residues. Germline V lookup: CDR1 MGHRA, CDR2 YSYEKL. Trimming shortened V by 1 base and J by 6 bases, and 9 bases separated the two germline ends. DNA for the CDR3: TGCGCCAGCAGCCAAGTTCCGGGGGCTGAAGCTTTCTTT. Translated: CASSQVPGAEAFF.